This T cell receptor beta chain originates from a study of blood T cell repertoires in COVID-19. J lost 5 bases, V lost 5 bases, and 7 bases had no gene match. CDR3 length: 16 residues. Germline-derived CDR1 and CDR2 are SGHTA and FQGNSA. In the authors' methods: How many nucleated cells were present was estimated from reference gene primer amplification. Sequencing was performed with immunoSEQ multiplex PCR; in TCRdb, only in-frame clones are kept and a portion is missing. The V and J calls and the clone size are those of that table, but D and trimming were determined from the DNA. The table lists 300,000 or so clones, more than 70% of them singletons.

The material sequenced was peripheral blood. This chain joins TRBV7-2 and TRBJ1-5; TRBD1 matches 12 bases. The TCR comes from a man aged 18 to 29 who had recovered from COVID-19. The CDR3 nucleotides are TGTGCCAGCAGCGCAACGGGACAGGGGGCAGATCAGCCCCAGCATTTT. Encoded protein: CASSATGQGADQPQHF.